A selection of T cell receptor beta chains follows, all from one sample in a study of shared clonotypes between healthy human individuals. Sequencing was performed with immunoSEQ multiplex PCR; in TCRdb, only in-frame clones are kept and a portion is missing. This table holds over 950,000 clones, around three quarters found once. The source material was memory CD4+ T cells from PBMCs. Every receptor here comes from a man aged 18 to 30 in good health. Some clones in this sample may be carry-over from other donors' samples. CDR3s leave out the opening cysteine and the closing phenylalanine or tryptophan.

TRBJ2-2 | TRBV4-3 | ASSQDVAGGYTGELF
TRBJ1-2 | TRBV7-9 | ASSTSGGYGYT
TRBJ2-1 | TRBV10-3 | AISPGPEYNEQF
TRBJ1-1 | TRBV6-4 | VSSDGTGGTEAF
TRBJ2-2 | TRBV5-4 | ASSFAGEPGELF
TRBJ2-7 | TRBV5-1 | ASSRWTGYEQY
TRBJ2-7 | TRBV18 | ASSPPGLPDEQY
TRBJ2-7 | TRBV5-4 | ASSTSADVSYEQY
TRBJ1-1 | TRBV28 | ASRSRGQGFVTEAF
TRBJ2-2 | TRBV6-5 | ASNDRGHRGELF
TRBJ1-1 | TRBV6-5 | ASSVRTGGAEAF
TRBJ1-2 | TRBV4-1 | ASSQDSRGQAYGYT
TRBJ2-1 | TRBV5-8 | ASSQDPPPHEQF
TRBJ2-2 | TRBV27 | ASSLFGYLIGTSVIGELF
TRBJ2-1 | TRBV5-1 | ASSTGQAYNEQF
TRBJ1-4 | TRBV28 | ASRLSGGEKLF
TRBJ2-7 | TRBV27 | ASRQQGALNEQY
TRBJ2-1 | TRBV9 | ASSVSAGVGYNEQF
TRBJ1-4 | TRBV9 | ASSALGQGGKLF
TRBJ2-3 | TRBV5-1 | ASSPVGQGTDTQY
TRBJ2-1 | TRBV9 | ASSVEPSGYNEQF
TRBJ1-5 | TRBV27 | ASSPNQGRRGNQPQH
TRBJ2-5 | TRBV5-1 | ASQEGVGSGTQY
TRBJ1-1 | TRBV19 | ASSSGRGSEAF
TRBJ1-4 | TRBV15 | ATSRTMGQGNEKLF
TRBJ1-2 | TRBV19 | ASSIDVNYGYT
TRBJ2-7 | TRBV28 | ASSSQRLAGFSYEQY
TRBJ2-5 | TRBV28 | ASSLVGPQETQY
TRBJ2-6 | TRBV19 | ASTIATGRAGANVLT
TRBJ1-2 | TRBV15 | ATSRDRSRVRYGYT
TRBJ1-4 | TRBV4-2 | ASSQDWGTNEKLF
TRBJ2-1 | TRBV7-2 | ASSPGLAPYNEQF
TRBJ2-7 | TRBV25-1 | ASWGPGLESYEQY
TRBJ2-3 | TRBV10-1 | ASSEASSEADTQY
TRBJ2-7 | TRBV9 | ASSGPDYLGEQY
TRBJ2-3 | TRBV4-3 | ASSQDLKLTQY
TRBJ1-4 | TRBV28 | ASTQGLTAQATNEKLF
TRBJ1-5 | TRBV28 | ASSLGAGGGQPQH
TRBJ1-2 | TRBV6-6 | ASSPSPNYGYT
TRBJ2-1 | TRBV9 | ASSSRTSVTDEQF
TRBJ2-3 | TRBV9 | ASSGEAGKDTQY
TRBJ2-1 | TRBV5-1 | ASSPDPMDEQF
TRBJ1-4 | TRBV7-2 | ASTLMRGRGEKLF
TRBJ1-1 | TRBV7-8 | ASSFGGQGTATEAF
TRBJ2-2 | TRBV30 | AWSEGLYSNTGELF
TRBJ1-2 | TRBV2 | ASIQGTGGEGYT
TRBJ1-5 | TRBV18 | ASSPETGSGQPQH
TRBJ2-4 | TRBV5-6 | ASSSPHRTGENIQY
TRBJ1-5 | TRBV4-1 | ASSRQGANNQPQH
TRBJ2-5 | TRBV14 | ASSQVWGEETQY
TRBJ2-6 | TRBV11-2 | ASSPRDRGLFGANVLT